One sample yielded the 26 T cell receptor beta chains listed below, sequenced in a study of response to subunit inactivated influenza vaccine. TCRdb re-derived calls from the RT-PCR reads in MiXCR, one entry per CDR3 protein. The sample includes more than 450,000 distinct CDR3 sequences, approximately 10% of them seen just once. This sample was also put to use in a study of T cells expressing NK-cell markers. That study adds: Beta-chain TCR cDNA was generated via 5'RACE template switching with UMIs.

Sequenced here: PBMCs from blood, sampled on the day of vaccination. The receptors originated from a man aged 50 to 60 who received an inactivated influenza vaccine.

The chain recombines TRBV12-3 or TRBV12-4 with TRBJ2-1; 11 positions match TRBD2. The CDR3 has 17 residues. J lost 0 bases, V lost 1 base, and 2 bases had no gene match. CDR3 in amino acids: CASSLVAGGSSYNEQFF. The CDR3 coding sequence is TGTGCCAGCAGTTTAGTAGCGGGGGGGAGCTCCTACAATGAGCAGTTCTTC.

Only a few counts were recorded for this clonotype. V is TRBV6-2 or TRBV6-3 and J is TRBJ2-5; the D gene is possibly TRBD1 (6 bases). Germline V gene lookup returns CDR1 MNHEY and CDR2 SVGEGT. The CDR3 totals 15 residues. Deletions cut 4 bases from V and 1 base from J, with 13 bases between. The CDR3 DNA follows: TGTGCCAGCAGTTCCTCCATGGACAGCCAAGAGACCCAGTACTTC. As protein: CASSSSMDSQETQYF.

This clonotype was recorded at least ten times. The CDR3, as DNA: TGTGCCAGCAGCTTGAGTACAGGGGTCACCGGGGAGCTGTTTTTT. Translating it yields CASSLSTGVTGELFF. The chain employs TRBV11-2 and TRBJ2-2, with 7 bases lining up with TRBD1. Germline loops: CDR1 SGHAT, CDR2 FQNNGV. The CDR3 extends over 15 amino acids. V dropped 3 bases and J dropped 4; count of bases not matched to a gene: 5.

The gene calls are TRBV5-1 and TRBJ2-1; 10 bases line up with TRBD2. The V segment lost 4 bases and the J segment 6 bases; nucleotides outside the gene matches: 13. This CDR3 is built from 17 residues. The germline CDR1 and CDR2 sequences are SGHRS and YFSETQ. CDR3: CASSPGLAVSLSNEQFF. CDR3 in DNA: TGCGCCAGCAGCCCTGGACTAGCGGTTTCACTGAGCAATGAGCAGTTCTTC.

This clonotype was counted a few times. The rearrangement links TRBV10-3 to TRBJ1-1; weak D call: TRBD1 (6 bases). The CDR3 has 13 residues. Trimming took 6 bases from V and 1 from J, leaving 9 bases between them. From germline, CDR1 is ENHRY and CDR2 SYGVKD. The CDR3 DNA reads as TGTGCCATCAGCCCGACAGGGAACACTGAAGCTTTCTTT. This encodes CAISPTGNTEAFF.

This clonotype was counted at least ten times. The V gene is TRBV6-5, the J gene TRBJ1-5; 7 bases line up with TRBD1. Germline V gene data show CDR1 as MNHEY and CDR2 as SVGAGI. CDR3 length equals 18 residues. J was trimmed by 0 bases and V by 0 bases; bases with no gene match: 8. CDR3 nucleotides: TGTGCCAGCAGTTACTCGGACAGGAACTTATATAGCAATCAGCCCCAGCATTTT. It codes for CASSYSDRNLYSNQPQHF.

The rearrangement joins TRBV4-2 to TRBJ2-5; TRBD2 agrees at 12 bases. The CDR3 totals 17 residues. Trimming cost V 4 bases and J 5 bases; bases outside gene matches: 11. CDR1 LGHNA and CDR2 YNFKEQ come from the germline V gene. The DNA for the CDR3 is TGTGCCAGCAGCCCCCGGACTAGCGGGATGCGAATGGAGACCCAGTACTTC. As protein: CASSPRTSGMRMETQYF.

This clonotype turned up a few times. The V gene is TRBV19, the J gene TRBJ2-3; TRBD2 agrees at 10 bases. The V gene end was trimmed by 5 bases and the J gene end by 2 bases; junction bases not matched to a gene: 13. The CDR3 is 18 amino acids. Germline CDR1 is LNHDA and CDR2 is SQIVND (reference sequence). The CDR3 here is CASSGWSGGEKITDTQYF. The CDR3 region has the DNA TGTGCCAGTAGTGGATGGAGCGGGGGGGAAAAAATCACAGATACGCAGTATTTT.

V usage is TRBV4-1 and J usage is TRBJ2-3; D unresolved. The V end lost 1 base, the J end lost 2 bases, and 7 bases lay between the germline ends. Germline V gene lookup returns CDR1 MGHRA and CDR2 YSYEKL. The CDR3 consists of 14 residues. The CDR3, as DNA: TGCGCCAGCAGCCAAGTCACACCCACAGATACGCAGTATTTT. Translation gives CASSQVTPTDTQYF.

This clonotype was observed at least ten times. V usage is TRBV20-1 and J usage is TRBJ2-3; D not certain. The V end lost 0 bases, the J end lost 2 bases, and 6 bases lay between the germline ends. The CDR3 runs 13 residues. The germline V gene has CDR1 DFQATT and CDR2 SNEGSKA (reference sequence). The CDR3 protein is CSARDRSTDTQYF. In DNA, the CDR3 is TGCAGTGCTAGAGACAGATCCACAGATACGCAGTATTTT.

The chain links TRBV14 to TRBJ2-1; D is unresolved. V lost 5 bases and J lost 7, with 18 bases in between. The CDR3 spans 15 residues. CDR1 and CDR2 (germline): SGHDN, FVKESK. CDR3 DNA: TGTGCCAGCAGCGAAATCCGGGCCCGTGGGAATGAGCAGTTCTTC. Translation gives CASSEIRARGNEQFF.

This clonotype was seen repeatedly, ten times or more. The rearrangement links TRBV5-1 to TRBJ2-1; D possibly corresponds to TRBD2 (5 bases). The germline V gene has CDR1 SGHRS and CDR2 YFSETQ. The germline V and J ends were trimmed by 0 bases and 6 bases, with 10 bases remaining between them. The CDR3 spans 14 residues. This chain's CDR3 is CASSLVPGINEQFF. Here the CDR3 DNA reads TGCGCCAGCAGCTTGGTACCGGGGATCAATGAGCAGTTCTTC.

This chain uses TRBV27 with TRBJ1-5; D gene uncertain. In germline, CDR1 is MNHEY, CDR2 SMNVEV (reference sequence). This CDR3 region has 13 residues. V gave up 5 bases and J gave up 9 bases, with 14 bases separating them. This CDR3 is CASSPSPGSPQHF. CDR3 in DNA: TGTGCCAGCAGTCCCTCGCCAGGATCGCCCCAGCATTTT.

This clonotype was observed a few times. The V gene is TRBV20-1, the J gene TRBJ2-3, with TRBD2 matching 8 bases. Germline V gene data show CDR1 as DFQATT and CDR2 as SNEGSKA (reference sequence). CDR3 length: 14 residues. The V segment lost 6 bases and the J segment 1 base; nucleotides outside the gene matches: 6. The CDR3 nucleotides are TGCAGTGCGCCCCGGGGGGGCGGCACAGATACGCAGTATTTT. This sequence encodes CSAPRGGGTDTQYF.

J is TRBJ2-7 and V is TRBV29-1; TRBD1 agrees at 10 bases. After removal of 8 bases from V and 4 bases from J, the junction contained 8 bases not matched to a gene. The CDR3 is 13 amino acids. CDR1 is SQVTM and CDR2 is ANQGSEA in the germline V gene. The CDR3, as DNA: TGCAGCACCGGACAGGGGGATTCGTACGAGCAGTACTTC. This codes for CSTGQGDSYEQYF.

V and J are TRBV12-3 or TRBV12-4 and TRBJ2-5; D may match TRBD1 or TRBD2 (5 bases each). The V gene lost 5 bases and the J gene lost 7 bases, with 17 bases spanning the gap. The CDR3 totals 14 residues. The CDR3 sequence is CASSPGALVGTQYF. CDR3 nucleotide sequence: TGTGCCAGCAGTCCCGGGGCCTTGGTGGGGACCCAGTACTTC.

The rearrangement joins TRBV2 to TRBJ1-5; no definite D call. The CDR3 has 13 amino acids. The germline V gene encodes CDR1 SNHLY and CDR2 FYNNEI. The V end was cut by 6 bases, the J end by 3 bases, with 9 bases between. CDR3 loop: CASRWRLNQPQHF. The CDR3 DNA follows: TGTGCCAGCAGATGGCGGCTCAATCAGCCCCAGCATTTT. Variable domain in full (rest from reference TRBV2 and TRBJ1-5): EPEVTQTPSHQVTQMGQEVILRCVPISNHLYFYWYRQILGQKVEFLVSFYNNEISEKSEIFDDQFSVERPDGSNFTLKIRSTKLEDSAMYFCASRWRLNQPQHFGDGTRLSIL.

This clonotype was seen only a few times. The V and J genes are TRBV7-9 and TRBJ1-2; 7 bases map to TRBD1. Unmatched junction bases numbered 5, after V lost 1 base and J lost 3 bases. The CDR3 contains 15 residues. Germline CDR1 SEHNR, CDR2 FQNEAQ (reference sequence). CDR3 loop: CASSLVTGEDYGYTF. CDR3 DNA: TGTGCCAGCAGCTTAGTAACAGGGGAGGACTATGGCTACACCTTC. Looking up the rest from reference TRBV7-9 and TRBJ1-2 gives the full variable domain: DTGVSQNPRHKITKRGQNVTFRCDPISEHNRLYWYRQTLGQGPEFLTYFQNEAQLEKSRLLSDRFSAERPKGSFSTLEIQRTEQGDSAMYLCASSLVTGEDYGYTFGSGTRLTVV.

This clonotype was detected many times. The chain employs TRBV25-1 and TRBJ2-4, with 9 bases aligning to TRBD1. In germline, CDR1 is MGHDK, CDR2 SYGVNS. The CDR3 has 15 amino acids. V gave up 4 bases and J gave up 3 bases; unmatched junction bases: 4. CDR3 loop: CASSGTGDDKNIQYF. CDR3 nucleotide sequence: TGTGCCAGCAGTGGGACAGGGGATGACAAAAACATTCAGTACTTC.

The chain is built from TRBV6-1 and TRBJ2-2; 7 nucleotides align to TRBD2. The CDR3 sequence is 16 residues long. Germline trimming cut 8 bases from V and 4 bases from J; bases unmatched to any gene: 13. Germline-derived CDR1 and CDR2 are MNHNS and SASEGT. CDR3 nucleotides: TGTGCCAGCTCGACCCGATGGGGGGGGGGCACCGGGGAGCTGTTTTTT. It is translated as CASSTRWGGGTGELFF.

This clonotype was picked up many times. The J gene is TRBJ2-1, the V gene TRBV25-1, with D perhaps matching TRBD1 (6 bases). Germline V lookup: CDR1 MGHDK, CDR2 SYGVNS. The V gene lost 3 bases and the J gene lost 6 bases, with 9 bases spanning the gap. This CDR3 is 13 amino acids long. The CDR3 protein is CASSDDRLNEQFF. Here the CDR3 DNA reads TGTGCCAGCAGTGACGACAGGCTCAATGAGCAGTTCTTC.

This chain uses TRBV20-1 with TRBJ2-3; the D gene could be TRBD1 or TRBD2 (5 bases each). This CDR3 region has 14 residues. Germline V gene sequence: CDR1 DFQATT, CDR2 SNEGSKA (reference sequence). Trimming stripped 0 bases from V and 1 base from J, with 8 bases between. In DNA, the CDR3 is TGCAGTGCTAGAGATGGGGGACGCACAGATACGCAGTATTTT. Encoded protein: CSARDGGRTDTQYF.

This clonotype showed up just a few times. V and J are TRBV5-1 and TRBJ2-1; weak D call: TRBD1 (7 bases). The CDR3 contains 14 residues. The germline gives CDR1 SGHRS, CDR2 YFSETQ. The V and J ends lost 5 bases and 6 bases respectively, with 15 bases between them. CDR3 sequence: CASRPGTAGNEQFF. The CDR3 nucleotides are TGCGCCAGCAGACCCGGGACAGCGGGCAATGAGCAGTTCTTC.

In its sample, this clonotype was seen a few times. The chain couples TRBV5-1 to TRBJ2-3; D is possibly TRBD2 (6 bases). V was trimmed by 4 bases and J by 4 bases, leaving 16 bases between them. The CDR3 is made up of 15 amino acids. The germline V gene encodes CDR1 SGHRS and CDR2 YFSETQ. As DNA, the CDR3 is TGCGCCAGCAGCCCGGGACTCCTTGGGGCAGATACGCAGTATTTT. It specifies CASSPGLLGADTQYF. The whole variable domain, filled in from reference TRBV5-1 and TRBJ2-3, reads KAGVTQTPRYLIKTRGQQVTLSCSPISGHRSVSWYQQTPGQGLQFLFEYFSETQRNKGNFPGRFSGRQFSNSRSEMNVSTLELGDSALYLCASSPGLLGADTQYFGPGTRLTVL.

CDR3 region: CASSPRTPYSGNTIYF. DNA of the CDR3: TGTGCCAGCAGCCCTCGGACGCCATACTCTGGAAACACCATATATTTT. J is TRBJ1-3 and V is TRBV3-1, with D uncertain. Germline V gives CDR1 LGHDT, CDR2 YNNKEL (reference sequence). This CDR3 comprises 16 residues. V gave up 4 bases and J gave up 0 bases, with 13 bases separating them.

The rearrangement joins TRBV19 to TRBJ2-3, with TRBD1 matching 8 bases. From germline, CDR1 is LNHDA and CDR2 SQIVND (reference sequence). The CDR3 sequence is 14 residues long. The V segment lost 3 bases and the J segment 1 base; nucleotides outside the gene matches: 0. The CDR3 is CASSMGQGTDTQYF. The CDR3 DNA sequence: TGTGCCAGTAGTATGGGACAGGGCACAGATACGCAGTATTTT.